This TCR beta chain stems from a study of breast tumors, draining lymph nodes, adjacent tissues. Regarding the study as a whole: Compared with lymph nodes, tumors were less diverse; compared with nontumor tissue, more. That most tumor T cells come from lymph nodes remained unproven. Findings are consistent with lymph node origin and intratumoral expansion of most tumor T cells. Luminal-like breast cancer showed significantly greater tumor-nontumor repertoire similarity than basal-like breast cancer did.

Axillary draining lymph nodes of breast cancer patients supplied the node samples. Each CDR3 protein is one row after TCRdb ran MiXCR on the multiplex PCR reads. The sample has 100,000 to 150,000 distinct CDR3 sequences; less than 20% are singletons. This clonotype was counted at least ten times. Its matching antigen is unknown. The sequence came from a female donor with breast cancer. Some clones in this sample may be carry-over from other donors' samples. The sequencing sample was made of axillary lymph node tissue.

The CDR3, as DNA: TGTGCCAGCAGTGAGGTGTCAGGCAATCAGCCCCAGCATTTT. Protein: CASSEVSGNQPQHF. The J gene is TRBJ1-5, the V gene TRBV2; D gene ambiguous. This CDR3 region has 14 residues. The V end was cut by 3 bases, the J end by 2 bases, with 8 bases between. Germline lookup yields CDR1 SNHLY and CDR2 FYNNEI.